This T cell receptor beta chain was captured in a study of T cells in Graves' hyperthyroidism and ophthalmopathy. The CDR3 spans 14 residues. Germline assignment: CDR1 MNHNS and CDR2 SASEGT. V lost 7 bases and J 5 bases, leaving 14 bases between the germline ends. The source material, RNA transcripts, was used to amplify TCR beta CDR3 regions. The study used the HTBI primer set for a first-round RT-PCR of the TCR CDR3. One entry per CDR3 protein results from TCRdb running MiXCR on the multiplex PCR reads. Among 200,000 to 250,000 distinct CDR3 sequences listed, more than 20% were seen once. This clonotype was observed many times. Its target is unknown. Whole-study findings and limits: Ophthalmopathy prediction by the model preceded onset by a median roughly 6 months.

Sequenced sample: blood. V gene TRBV6-1 combines with J gene TRBJ2-2, with D possibly being TRBD2 (5 bases). This TCR was sampled from a woman aged 40-49 years with Graves' ophthalmopathy. The CDR3 protein is CASKRRELTGELFF. The CDR3, as DNA: TGTGCCAGCAAACGACGGGAATTGACCGGGGAGCTGTTTTTT.